This paragraph reports one T cell receptor (beta chain). Libraries were prepared by immunoSEQ multiplex PCR; TCRdb keeps only in-frame clonotypes and omits some of them. This table has 80,000 to 100,000 clones, around three quarters appearing once. This entry comes from a study of control samples from healthy donors and cancer patients. This receptor was identified in a woman in her thirties in good health. The sequencing sample was made of blood.

DNA for the CDR3: TGTGCCAGCAGCCACAGTTCCCCCCAAGACAGGAGACCCTACGAGCAGTACTTC. Translating it yields CASSHSSPQDRRPYEQYF. The chain combines TRBV6-2 or TRBV6-3 with TRBJ2-7; D may be TRBD1 (6 bases). V was trimmed by 6 bases and J by 2 bases, leaving 26 bases between them. This CDR3 comprises 18 residues. Germline CDR1 is MNHEY and CDR2 is SVGEGT.